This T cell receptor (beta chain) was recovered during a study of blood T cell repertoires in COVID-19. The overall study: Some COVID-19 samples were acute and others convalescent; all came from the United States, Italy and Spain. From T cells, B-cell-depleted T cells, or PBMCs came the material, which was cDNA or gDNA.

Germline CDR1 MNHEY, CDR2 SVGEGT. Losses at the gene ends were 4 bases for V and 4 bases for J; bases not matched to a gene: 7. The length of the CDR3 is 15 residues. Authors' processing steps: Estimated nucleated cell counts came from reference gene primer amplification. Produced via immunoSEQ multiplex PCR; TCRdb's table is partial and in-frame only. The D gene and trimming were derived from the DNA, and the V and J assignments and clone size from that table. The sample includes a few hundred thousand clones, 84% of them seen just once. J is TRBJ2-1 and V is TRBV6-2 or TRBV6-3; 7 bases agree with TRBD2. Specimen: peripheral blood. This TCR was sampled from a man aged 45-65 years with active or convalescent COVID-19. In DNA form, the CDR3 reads TGTGCCAGCAGTTTGCCTAGCGGAGGTTACAATGAGCAGTTCTTC. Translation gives CASSLPSGGYNEQFF.